This is a list of T cell receptor beta chains from one sample in a study of response to subunit inactivated influenza vaccine. Via MiXCR, TCRdb re-called the RT-PCR reads, giving one row per CDR3 protein. The repertoire consists of over 750,000 distinct CDR3 sequences, with 21% occurring once and the leading ten covering roughly 10%. Source: PBMCs from blood, taken roughly 5 days after vaccination. The receptors were gathered from a middle-aged man who received an inactivated influenza vaccine. CDR3s leave out the opening cysteine and the closing phenylalanine or tryptophan. Fields, in order: clone size, V gene, CDR3 protein. For some rows the clone size is stated as once, few or many, or as a class when expanded; others skip it.

clone_size: few
v_call: TRBV28
cdr3_aa: ASSFIAGGWRVNEQF

clone_size: many
v_call: TRBV20-1
cdr3_aa: SALDRVDQPQH

clone_size: .
v_call: TRBV5-6
cdr3_aa: ASSLEGSSSPYNEQF

clone_size: .
v_call: TRBV12-3/TRBV12-4
cdr3_aa: ASSLRRGEPRPYGYT

clone_size: many
v_call: TRBV7-2
cdr3_aa: ASSLTSGGTQETQY

clone_size: .
v_call: TRBV20-1
cdr3_aa: SERLAAQETQY

clone_size: .
v_call: TRBV10-1
cdr3_aa: ASSPRGGPIGEQF

clone_size: .
v_call: TRBV28
cdr3_aa: ASSQTRGAGGFYEQY

clone_size: few
v_call: TRBV6-1
cdr3_aa: ASRGTATLNTEAF

clone_size: few
v_call: TRBV11-2
cdr3_aa: ASSVERQGHQY

clone_size: few
v_call: TRBV12-3/TRBV12-4
cdr3_aa: ASRADSTDTQY

clone_size: .
v_call: TRBV11-2
cdr3_aa: ASSLDPRFQETQY

clone_size: .
v_call: TRBV11-2
cdr3_aa: ASSLVFGRLAGVNGELF

clone_size: .
v_call: TRBV29-1
cdr3_aa: SVEELGQGGYEQY

clone_size: few
v_call: TRBV6-2/TRBV6-3
cdr3_aa: ASSYSSGKLAKNIQY

clone_size: few
v_call: TRBV2
cdr3_aa: ASSDLGGNEKLF

clone_size: few
v_call: TRBV20-1
cdr3_aa: SASIRLLAKNIQY

clone_size: .
v_call: TRBV7-9
cdr3_aa: ASTDGLAETQY

clone_size: few
v_call: TRBV7-8
cdr3_aa: ASRAGTSGVNEQF

clone_size: .
v_call: TRBV5-1
cdr3_aa: ASAETGIHGYT

clone_size: .
v_call: TRBV20-1
cdr3_aa: SARKIVNEKLF

clone_size: few
v_call: TRBV7-2
cdr3_aa: ASSLLAGGYEQF